One sample yielded the 10 T cell receptor beta chains listed below, sequenced in a study of blood T cell repertoires in COVID-19. Repertoires were generated with immunoSEQ multiplex PCR, while TCRdb's copy carries only in-frame clones and drops some. Here the sample spans fewer than 110,000 clones, around 84% being singletons. Specimen: peripheral blood. The receptors derive from a human donor in a cohort sampled during active COVID-19.

This clone was observed a few times. V usage is TRBV10-1 and J usage is TRBJ2-1; D might be TRBD2 (6 bases). The CDR3 has 14 amino acids. Looked up from germline, CDR1 is WNHNN and CDR2 is SYGVQD (reference sequence). With 2 bases removed from V and 4 bases from J, the gap between germline ends came to 9 bases. The CDR3 protein is CASSERGSYNEQFF. Here the CDR3 DNA reads TGCGCCAGCAGTGAGCGGGGGAGTTACAATGAGCAGTTCTTC.

The chain uses TRBV7-3 and TRBJ2-1; D call uncertain. The germline V gene encodes CDR1 SGHTA and CDR2 FQGTGA. The CDR3 covers 15 residues. V dropped 5 bases and J dropped 3 bases, with 14 bases sitting between them. CDR3 amino acids: CASSPSWLNYNEQFF. The CDR3 region has the DNA TGTGCCAGCAGCCCTAGTTGGCTGAACTACAATGAGCAGTTCTTC.

The V gene is TRBV13, the J gene TRBJ2-7; TRBD1 is a possible D gene (6 bases). V shed 2 bases and J shed 2 bases, with 10 bases lying between them. CDR1 is PRHDT and CDR2 is FYEKMQ in the germline V gene (reference sequence). The CDR3 length is 14 residues. The CDR3, as DNA: TGTGCCAGCAGCTTACAGGGGAGAGCCTACGAGCAGTACTTC. This sequence encodes CASSLQGRAYEQYF.

CDR3 sequence reads: CASSIWGGGETQYF. CDR3 DNA sequence: TGTGCCAGTAGTATATGGGGGGGAGGAGAGACCCAGTACTTC. The chain has TRBV19 and TRBJ2-5, with 7 bases lining up with TRBD2. After removal of 2 bases from V and 4 bases from J, the junction contained 4 bases not matched to a gene. Germline CDR1 reads LNHDA; CDR2 reads SQIVND (reference sequence). The CDR3 is 14 amino acids.

The chain combines TRBV30 with TRBJ2-7; TRBD1 agrees at 10 bases. This CDR3 contains 14 residues. The junction had 0 bases not matched to a gene; V was cut back by 1 base and J by 0 bases. Per the germline V gene, CDR1 is GTSNPN and CDR2 is SVGIG (reference sequence). CDR3 region: CAWSGQGASYEQYF. As DNA, the CDR3 is TGTGCCTGGAGTGGACAGGGGGCCTCCTACGAGCAGTACTTC.

The V and J genes are TRBV19 and TRBJ1-1; D is perhaps TRBD1 (6 bases). The germline CDR1 and CDR2 sequences are LNHDA and SQIVND (reference sequence). V shed 5 bases and J shed 4 bases, with 14 bases lying between them. There are 14 residues in the CDR3. Here the CDR3 reads CASSVQGGSTEAFF. The CDR3 DNA reads as TGTGCCAGTAGTGTACAGGGAGGGAGCACTGAAGCTTTCTTT.

The rearrangement uses TRBV7-3 and TRBJ2-1, with D tentatively TRBD2 (5 bases). The V gene's germline CDR1 is SGHTA and CDR2 FQGTGA. This CDR3 is 18 amino acids long. Trimming left V 3 bases short and J 8 bases short, with 26 bases between. The CDR3 loop reads CASSLYVRGGRTEDEQFF. The DNA of the CDR3 is TGTGCCAGCAGCTTGTATGTCCGAGGCGGTCGGACGGAGGATGAGCAGTTCTTC.

The chain has TRBV7-3 and TRBJ2-1; D not certain. Germline CDR1 and CDR2: SGHTA and FQGTGA. With 3 bases removed from V and 0 bases from J, the gap between germline ends came to 9 bases. The CDR3 has 15 amino acids. The CDR3, as DNA: TGTGCCAGCAGCTTGTCTCCCCGCTCCTACAATGAGCAGTTCTTC. Translation: CASSLSPRSYNEQFF.

The chain recombines TRBV5-6 with TRBJ2-7, with 7 bases fitting TRBD1. J was trimmed by 7 bases and V by 2 bases; bases with no gene match: 15. Germline V gene data show CDR1 as SGHDT and CDR2 as YYEEEE. The CDR3 consists of 16 residues. The CDR3 DNA sequence: TGTGCCAGCAGCTTAGTCCGGGACAGAGCTAAGGGTGAGCAGTACTTC. Its translation: CASSLVRDRAKGEQYF.

V and J are TRBV6-1 and TRBJ1-5; 7 nucleotides align to TRBD1. Trimming took 3 bases from V and 1 from J; bases not matched to a gene: 3. The CDR3 sequence is 15 residues long. Germline V CDR1 and CDR2: MNHNS, SASEGT. The CDR3 DNA is TGTGCCAGCAGTGACCCGGGACAGAGCAATCAGCCCCAGCATTTT. Residues: CASSDPGQSNQPQHF.